These 31 T cell receptor beta chains were all obtained from the same sample, sequenced in a study of T cell responses to AZD1222 COVID-19 vaccine. Sequencing used immunoSEQ multiplex PCR; TCRdb keeps in-frame clones, though not all of them. The table records roughly 120,000 clones, roughly nine tenths of them present only once. Sequenced material: peripheral blood, taken on day 0 of AZD1222 vaccination. These receptors came from an adult in good health.

V usage is TRBV28 and J usage is TRBJ2-3; D is undetermined. CDR1 MDHEN and CDR2 SYDVKM come from the germline V gene. This CDR3 is 15 amino acids long. The V and J ends lost 1 base and 2 bases respectively, with 10 bases between them. Here the CDR3 DNA reads TGTGCCAGCAGTTTATCGGGCCTTAACACAGATACGCAGTATTTT. Its protein is CASSLSGLNTDTQYF.

This chain joins TRBV13 and TRBJ2-7; 8 bases line up with TRBD1. The junction had 4 bases not matched to a gene; V was cut back by 4 bases and J by 2 bases. The germline V gene has CDR1 PRHDT and CDR2 FYEKMQ (reference sequence). The CDR3 runs to 14 residues. The DNA for the CDR3 is TGTGCCAGCAGCTCCGGACAGGGAGCCTACGAGCAGTACTTC. This sequence encodes CASSSGQGAYEQYF.

The CDR3 is CASSMWPNSYEQYF. The CDR3 coding sequence is TGTGCCAGTAGTATGTGGCCTAACTCCTACGAGCAGTACTTC. The V call is TRBV19, the J call TRBJ2-7; D is unclear. V lost 3 bases to trimming and J lost 0 bases, with 9 bases between them. Germline CDR1 LNHDA, CDR2 SQIVND (reference sequence). This CDR3 has 14 amino acids. Based on the CDR3 plus reference TRBV19 and TRBJ2-7, the full variable domain is DGGITQSPKYLFRKEGQNVTLSCEQNLNHDAMYWYRQDPGQGLRLIYYSQIVNDFQKGDIAEGYSVSREKKESFPLTVTSAQKNPTAFYLCASSMWPNSYEQYFGPGTRLTVT.

The J gene is TRBJ1-2, the V gene TRBV6-1; a weak D match, TRBD1 (5 bases). V was cut by 3 bases and J by 5 bases, with 13 bases left in between. The CDR3 extends over 14 amino acids. Germline V gene data show CDR1 as MNHNS and CDR2 as SASEGT. CDR3 sequence (DNA): TGTGCCAGCAGTGAGGGGCGGGGCTCTTATGGCTACACCTTC. Translated, it gives CASSEGRGSYGYTF.

The CDR3 region has the DNA TGTGCCAGCAGTTACGGGCAGACAAACTATGGCTACACCTTC. It encodes CASSYGQTNYGYTF. The J gene is TRBJ1-2, the V gene TRBV6-5; D remains ambiguous. Looked up from germline, CDR1 is MNHEY and CDR2 is SVGAGI. The CDR3 length is 14 residues. V was pared by 2 bases and J by 2 bases, with 9 bases between.

This clone was recorded once. The chain recombines TRBV11-2 with TRBJ2-7, with a tentative D call TRBD1 (5 bases). V lost 4 bases and J lost 2, with 15 bases in between. The CDR3 contains 15 residues. Looked up from germline, CDR1 is SGHAT and CDR2 is FQNNGV. Written as DNA, the CDR3 is TGTGCCAGCAGCTCCATAAGGGGCCACACCTACGAGCAGTACTTC. Its translation is CASSSIRGHTYEQYF.

This chain links TRBV12-5 with TRBJ1-1, with a possible D match to TRBD1 (5 bases). Germline CDR1 LGHNT, CDR2 FRNRAP. The CDR3 has 14 residues. V was shortened by 6 bases and J by 8 bases, with 19 bases between the two germline ends. The CDR3 loop is CASGRSNSWGEAFF. The CDR3 nucleotides are TGTGCTAGTGGACGATCAAATTCCTGGGGGGAAGCTTTCTTT.

This clone was detected only once. This chain connects TRBV5-4 to TRBJ2-3, with 8 bases lining up with TRBD2. Per germline, CDR1 SGHNT and CDR2 YYREEE (reference sequence). J gave up 2 bases and V 2 bases, and 7 bases lay outside the gene matches. The CDR3 length is 16 residues. CDR3 sequence reads: CASSFRAGGTTDTQYF. In DNA, the CDR3 is TGTGCCAGCAGCTTTCGCGCGGGGGGAACCACAGATACGCAGTATTTT.

The rearrangement links TRBV3-1 (or the pseudogene TRBV3-2) to TRBJ2-7; perhaps TRBD2 as D (5 bases). This CDR3 contains 12 residues. V lost 4 bases and J lost 4, with 8 bases in between. CDR1 LGHDT and CDR2 YNNKEL come from the germline V gene (reference sequence). CDR3 loop: CASSLSGYEQYF. In DNA, the CDR3 is TGTGCCAGCAGCCTTTCGGGGTACGAGCAGTACTTC.

The CDR3 spells CASSLPRTSPTGELFF. Written as DNA, the CDR3 is TGTGCCAGCAGCTTACCCCGCACCTCCCCCACCGGGGAGCTGTTTTTT. This chain links TRBV11-3 with TRBJ2-2; D call uncertain. This CDR3 is built from 16 residues. V gave up 2 bases and J gave up 4 bases, with 14 bases separating them. CDR1 and CDR2 (germline): SGHNT, YENEEA.

In the case of this clone: One junction end does not reproduce the germline sequence, and a read error may be involved. The CDR3 nucleotides are TGTGCCAGCAGCCCCTTGGCAGTCGATAATTCACCCCTCTACTTT. It yields the protein CASSPLAVDNSPLYF. The chain joins TRBV7-2 to TRBJ1-6; D unclear. The CDR3 loop spans 15 amino acids. Germline CDR1 is SGHTA and CDR2 is FQGNSA.

In regard to this clone: The same CDR3 is also encoded by other DNA sequences in this sample. This chain joins TRBV12-3 or TRBV12-4 and TRBJ1-1, with D uncertain. V was cut by 0 bases and J by 5 bases, with 7 bases left in between. This CDR3 region has 13 residues. In DNA, the CDR3 is TGTGCCAGCAGTTTAGCGCTTGGGACTGAAGCTTTCTTT. Translation: CASSLALGTEAFF.

This rearrangement joins TRBV7-3 to TRBJ2-2; D assignment may be TRBD1 or TRBD2 (5 bases each). Germline V gene data show CDR1 as SGHTA and CDR2 as FQGTGA. V was clipped by 1 base and J by 8 bases, with 17 bases between them. The CDR3 consists of 16 residues. In nucleotides, the CDR3 is TGTGCCAGCAGCTTAAGGGGACCCCTGACGGGTGGGGAGCTGTTTTTT. It translates to CASSLRGPLTGGELFF.

Only one count was recorded for this clone. The genes are TRBV11-3 and TRBJ2-1; TRBD1 agrees at 10 bases. Trimming cost V 4 bases and J 4 bases; bases outside gene matches: 4. CDR3 length: 15 amino acids. Germline V gives CDR1 SGHNT, CDR2 YENEEA. CDR3 bases: TGTGCCAGCAGCTACAGACAGGGGGCTTACAATGAGCAGTTCTTC. Amino acids: CASSYRQGAYNEQFF.

The V call is TRBV7-8, the J call TRBJ2-1, with D maybe TRBD1 (6 bases). Germline values: CDR1 SGHVS, CDR2 FQNEAQ. Trimming removed 5 bases from V and 4 bases from J, with 12 bases in between. The CDR3 spans 14 residues. CDR3: CASSQRGQYNEQFF. As DNA, the CDR3 is TGTGCCAGCAGCCAGAGGGGACAATACAATGAGCAGTTCTTC.

The V gene is TRBV4-3, the J gene TRBJ2-7, with TRBD2 identical over 9 bases. The germline gives CDR1 LGHNA, CDR2 YSLEER. Trimming took 0 bases from V and 5 from J; bases not matched to a gene: 11. This CDR3 region has 17 residues. The CDR3 protein is CASSQDLVAGVVNEQYF. The CDR3 DNA is TGCGCCAGCAGCCAAGATCTTGTAGCGGGAGTAGTCAACGAGCAGTACTTC.

V usage is TRBV6-6 and J usage is TRBJ1-2; maybe TRBD1 (6 bases). Deletions cut 0 bases from V and 7 bases from J, with 12 bases between. From germline, CDR1 is MNHNY and CDR2 SVGAGI (reference sequence). The CDR3 is 14 residues long. The CDR3 DNA reads as TGTGCCAGCAGTTACTCACAGGGTGGGGTTGGCTACACCTTC. Encoded protein: CASSYSQGGVGYTF.

V and J are TRBV11-2 and TRBJ1-1; D gene uncertain. V shed 1 base and J shed 1 base, with 10 bases lying between them. This CDR3 is 15 amino acids long. Germline CDR1 SGHAT, CDR2 FQNNGV. The CDR3 DNA reads TGTGCCAGCAGCTTAGCCCATACCACGAACACTGAAGCTTTCTTT. It yields the protein CASSLAHTTNTEAFF.

The rearrangement joins TRBV6-4 to TRBJ2-3, with no clear D. This CDR3 has 15 amino acids. Germline assignment: CDR1 MRHNA and CDR2 SNTAGT. Trimming cost V 3 bases and J 2 bases, with 12 bases left between them. The CDR3 loop reads CASSETNNPTDTQYF. The CDR3 DNA is TGTGCCAGCAGTGAAACAAACAACCCCACAGATACGCAGTATTTT.

V is TRBV9 and J is TRBJ1-3; no firm D call. Trimming pared 0 bases from V and 0 bases from J, leaving 13 bases between. This CDR3 has 17 residues. In germline, CDR1 is SGDLS, CDR2 YYNGEE. The CDR3 loop reads CASSVEPSSLSGNTIYF. CDR3 nucleotides: TGTGCCAGCAGCGTAGAGCCGTCCAGCCTCTCTGGAAACACCATATATTTT.

V and J are TRBV11-2 and TRBJ2-1, with 11 bases that match TRBD2. Trimming at V came to 3 bases and at J to 6 bases, leaving 4 bases not matched to a gene. The germline gives CDR1 SGHAT, CDR2 FQNNGV. The CDR3 runs 15 residues. The CDR3 sequence: CASSFLAGGLNEQFF. DNA for the CDR3: TGTGCCAGCAGCTTCCTAGCGGGAGGACTCAATGAGCAGTTCTTC.

J is TRBJ2-7 and V is TRBV5-6, with a possible D match to TRBD2 (6 bases). The CDR3 is made up of 13 amino acids. Trimming removed 4 bases from V and 4 bases from J, with 12 bases in between. Germline CDR1 SGHDT, CDR2 YYEEEE. CDR3 sequence (DNA): TGTGCCAGCAGCCTGGGACTGAATTACGAGCAGTACTTC. It yields the protein CASSLGLNYEQYF.

The chain uses TRBV7-6 and TRBJ2-7; the D call may be TRBD1 or TRBD2 (5 bases each). Per germline, CDR1 SGHVS and CDR2 FNYEAQ. There are 16 residues in the CDR3. The germline V and J ends were trimmed by 5 bases and 2 bases, with 19 bases remaining between them. For the CDR3, the DNA is TGTGCCAGCAGCCCAATGGGGGTCAGCCCGACCTACGAGCAGTACTTC. Amino acid sequence: CASSPMGVSPTYEQYF.

V and J are TRBV5-5 and TRBJ1-1, with D possibly being TRBD1 (6 bases). Trimming removed 4 bases from V and 0 bases from J, with 16 bases in between. Germline CDR1 is SGHKS and CDR2 is YYEKEE (reference sequence). This CDR3 has 16 amino acids. CDR3 nucleotide sequence: TGTGCCAGCAGCCGAGTGACAGGCCTTTTGAACACTGAAGCTTTCTTT. Its translation: CASSRVTGLLNTEAFF.

The V and J genes are TRBV6-1 and TRBJ2-5, with D possibly TRBD2 on 6 matching bases. Trimming removed 3 bases at V and 1 base at J, with 15 bases between. The CDR3 covers 16 residues. Per the germline V gene, CDR1 is MNHNS and CDR2 is SASEGT. The CDR3, as DNA: TGTGCCAGCAGTGACAGTCCGGGAGAACTCCAAGAGACCCAGTACTTC. This translates into CASSDSPGELQETQYF.

V gene TRBV27 combines with J gene TRBJ2-7; D might be TRBD2 (6 bases). CDR1 MNHEY and CDR2 SMNVEV come from the germline V gene (reference sequence). With 5 bases removed from V and 0 bases from J, the gap between germline ends came to 11 bases. This CDR3 is built from 14 residues. The chain's CDR3 is CASSISGSSYEQYF. Written as DNA, the CDR3 is TGTGCCAGCAGTATTAGCGGCAGCTCCTACGAGCAGTACTTC.

The chain recombines TRBV5-6 with TRBJ2-7, with D possibly TRBD2 on 6 matching bases. Between the trimmed V and J ends, which lost 0 bases and 5 bases, there was a span of 15 bases. Germline CDR1 is SGHDT and CDR2 is YYEEEE. The CDR3 spans 15 residues. CDR3 in DNA: TGTGCCAGCAGCTTGGGTTGGGGGGTCTTCGACGAGCAGTACTTC. Translation: CASSLGWGVFDEQYF.

This clone was found a few times. The J gene is TRBJ1-3, the V gene TRBV10-3; maybe TRBD1 (5 bases). CDR3 size: 15 residues. Germline V CDR1 and CDR2: ENHRY, SYGVKD. Trimming stripped 4 bases from V and 2 bases from J, with 12 bases between. The CDR3: CAISAQDRTGNTIYF. CDR3 sequence (DNA): TGTGCCATCAGTGCCCAAGACAGAACTGGAAACACCATATATTTT.

The chain joins TRBV9 to TRBJ1-6; TRBD1 matches 9 bases. CDR3 length: 15 residues. The junction had 2 bases not matched to a gene; V was cut back by 0 bases and J by 7 bases. From germline, CDR1 is SGDLS and CDR2 YYNGEE. The CDR3 loop reads CASSVGTGENSPLHF. The CDR3 DNA is TGTGCCAGCAGCGTAGGGACAGGGGAGAATTCACCCCTCCACTTT.

The rearrangement uses TRBV4-2 and TRBJ2-2; 7 bases align to TRBD2. With V trimmed by 4 bases and J by 4 bases, 6 bases remained unmatched. The CDR3 consists of 15 residues. Germline CDR1 is LGHNA and CDR2 is YNFKEQ. Here the CDR3 DNA reads TGTGCCAGCAGCCTTAAGCGGGATAGCACCGGGGAGCTGTTTTTT. Translation: CASSLKRDSTGELFF.

This clone was seen once. V is TRBV5-8 and J is TRBJ2-7; D gene uncertain. The germline V and J ends were trimmed by 4 bases and 6 bases, with 11 bases remaining between them. CDR1 and CDR2 from the germline V gene are SGHTS and YDEGEE. The CDR3 extends over 12 amino acids. The CDR3 spells CASSRDPGEQYF. In DNA, the CDR3 is TGTGCCAGCAGCCGCGACCCCGGCGAGCAGTACTTC.